The source of this T cell receptor beta chain is a study of blood T cell repertoires in COVID-19. Study overall: T cells, B-cell-depleted T cells, or PBMCs supplied cDNA or gDNA.

Profiling relied on immunoSEQ multiplex PCR, and the TCRdb table lists in-frame clones only, not all of them. This sample has 150,000 to 200,000 clones, with 75% to 90% found just once. The CDR3 loop spans 13 amino acids. Germline V gene sequence: CDR1 SGHAT, CDR2 FQNNGV. Deletions cut 4 bases from V and 3 bases from J, with 10 bases between. The sequence was collected from a human donor with active or convalescent COVID-19. The donor label of this sample is uncertain. Sequences were obtained from peripheral blood. The chain joins TRBV11-2 to TRBJ2-7; TRBD2 is a possible D gene (6 bases). The CDR3 spells CASSSEGLYEQYF. The CDR3, as DNA: TGTGCCAGCAGCTCGGAGGGCCTCTACGAGCAGTACTTC.